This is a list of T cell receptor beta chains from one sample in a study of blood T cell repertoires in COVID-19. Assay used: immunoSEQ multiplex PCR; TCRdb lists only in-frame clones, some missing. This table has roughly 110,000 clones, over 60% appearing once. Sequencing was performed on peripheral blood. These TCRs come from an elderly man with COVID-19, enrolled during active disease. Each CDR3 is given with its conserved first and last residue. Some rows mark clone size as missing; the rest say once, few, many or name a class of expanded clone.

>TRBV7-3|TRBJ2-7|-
CASSLSPPGSEVPSEQYF
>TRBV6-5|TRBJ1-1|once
CASSRQGRDTEAFF
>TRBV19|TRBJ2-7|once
CASSRGDGTDYEQYF
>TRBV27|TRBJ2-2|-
CASRVSGSTGELFF
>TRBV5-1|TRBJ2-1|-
CASSRGTSGRKNEQFF
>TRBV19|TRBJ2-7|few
CASSMLGVYEQYF
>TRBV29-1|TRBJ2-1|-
CSVEEGSGYDEQFF
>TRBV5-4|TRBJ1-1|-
CASSAEVYTEAFF
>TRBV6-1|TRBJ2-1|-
CASSERDRADEQFF
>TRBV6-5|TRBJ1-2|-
CASSFDRGYGYTF
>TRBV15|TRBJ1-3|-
CATRTGGSGNTIYF
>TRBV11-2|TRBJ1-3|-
CASSPPGGSSGNTIYF
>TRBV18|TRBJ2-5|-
CASSPWTSGLQETQYF
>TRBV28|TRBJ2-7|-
CASNKPGQVAYEQYF
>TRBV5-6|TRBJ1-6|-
CASSSQVSGSPLHF
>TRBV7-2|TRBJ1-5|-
CASSFGRAQPQHF
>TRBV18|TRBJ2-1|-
CASSPSGGRYNEQFF
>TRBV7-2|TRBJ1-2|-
CASSFDTDRDHYGYTF
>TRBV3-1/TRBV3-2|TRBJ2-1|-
CASSQGHRSYNEQFF
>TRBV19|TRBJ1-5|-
CASSMIRGTQHF
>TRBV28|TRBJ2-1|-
CASSPYDRLLVGVYNEQFF
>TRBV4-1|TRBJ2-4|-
CASRPGFGNIQYF